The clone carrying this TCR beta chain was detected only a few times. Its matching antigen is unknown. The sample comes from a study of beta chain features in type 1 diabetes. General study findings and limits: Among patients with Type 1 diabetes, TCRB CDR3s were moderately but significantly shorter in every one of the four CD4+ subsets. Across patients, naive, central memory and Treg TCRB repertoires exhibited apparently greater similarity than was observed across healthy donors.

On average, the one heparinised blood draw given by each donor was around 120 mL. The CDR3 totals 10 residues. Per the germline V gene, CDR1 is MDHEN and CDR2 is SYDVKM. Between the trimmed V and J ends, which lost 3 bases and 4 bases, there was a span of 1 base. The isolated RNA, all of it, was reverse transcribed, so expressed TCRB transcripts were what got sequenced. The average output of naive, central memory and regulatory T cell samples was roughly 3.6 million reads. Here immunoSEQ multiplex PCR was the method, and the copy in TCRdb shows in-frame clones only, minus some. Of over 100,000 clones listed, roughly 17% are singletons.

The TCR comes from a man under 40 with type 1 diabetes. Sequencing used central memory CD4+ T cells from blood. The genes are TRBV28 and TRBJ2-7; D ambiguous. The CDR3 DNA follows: TGTGCCAGCAGTTTGTACGAGCAGTACTTC. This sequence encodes CASSLYEQYF.